This entry concerns a single T cell receptor (beta chain). The table came from immunoSEQ multiplex PCR; TCRdb's copy has only in-frame clones and leaves some out. The sample lists about 160,000 clones, around four fifths seen once, with under 9.5% in the top ten. Between the trimmed V and J ends, which lost 1 base and 7 bases, there was a span of 16 bases. Germline V lookup: CDR1 SGHTA, CDR2 FQGNSA. The CDR3 sequence is 15 residues long. This entry comes from a study of blood T cell repertoires in COVID-19. The origin of this receptor is a man aged 50 to 60 who had recovered from COVID-19. The sample comprised PBMCs or T cells enriched from blood (not recorded which). The chain employs TRBV7-2 and TRBJ1-1, with D possibly matching TRBD1 (6 bases). CDR3 sequence (DNA): TGTGCCAGCAGCTTAGGAGGGGCAGGGGCTTATGAAGCTTTCTTT. Translated, it gives CASSLGGAGAYEAFF.